This TCR beta chain was sequenced in a study of CD8 T cells in Susac syndrome. Study-wide results and limits: As acknowledged by the study, its TCR sequencing and HLA analysis included a relatively small number of individuals.

It was with random hexamers that 0.5 to 1 ug RNA was reverse transcribed. Amplification of TCR beta CDR3 across 54 Vbeta and 13 Jbeta was performed with immunoSEQ multiplex PCR. TCRdb re-derived calls from the immunoSEQ multiplex PCR reads in MiXCR, one entry per CDR3 protein. This sample yields about 250,000 distinct CDR3 sequences, of which 93% are seen a single time; 0.055% to 0.075% belongs to the top ten. As regards this clonotype: The antigen remains undetermined.

V was cut by 8 bases and J by 8 bases, with 9 bases left in between. The CDR3 extends over 10 amino acids. Sequencing of TCR beta was undertaken in CD8+ and CD4+ T cells derived from blood. The chain combines TRBV23-1 with TRBJ2-5; the D is unclear. TRBV23-1 is reported as an ORF; its role is uncertain. The TCR originated in a human donor with multiple sclerosis. Sequencing was done on a sample of CD4+ T cells from PBMCs. CDR3 in amino acids: CASFGQTQYF. Written as DNA, the CDR3 is TGCGCCAGCTTCGGGCAAACCCAGTACTTC.